These 8 T cell receptor beta chains originate from one sample sequenced in a study of T cell changes during pregnancy in multiple sclerosis. Using immunoSEQ multiplex PCR, the repertoire was profiled, and TCRdb retains in-frame clones only, with some absent. The sample lists 69,000 or so clones; approximately 92% were seen once. Sequencing used peripheral blood, obtained in the third trimester of pregnancy. These receptors were collected from a female donor in good health, enrolled as a control in a pregnancy study.

V gene TRBV19 combines with J gene TRBJ1-1, with a possible D match to TRBD1 (6 bases). With 3 bases removed from V and 4 bases from J, the gap between germline ends came to 15 bases. Germline CDR1 reads LNHDA; CDR2 reads SQIVND (reference sequence). The CDR3 contains 15 residues. CDR3 sequence (DNA): TGTGCCAGTAGTATCGGGGGGGGGCAAGGCACTGAAGCTTTCTTT. Its translation is CASSIGGGQGTEAFF.

This sequence joins TRBV9 and TRBJ2-1; the match to TRBD2 covers 9 bases. Looked up from germline, CDR1 is SGDLS and CDR2 is YYNGEE. With 0 bases clipped from V and 8 bases from J, the junction kept 3 bases outside the gene matches. The CDR3 runs 14 residues. In DNA form, the CDR3 reads TGTGCCAGCAGCGTAGGCGGGAGGGCCGATGAGCAGTTCTTC. Translating gives CASSVGGRADEQFF.

The table lists this clone with a count of one. The chain carries TRBV27 and TRBJ2-7; 7 positions agree with TRBD1. The V gene end was trimmed by 10 bases and the J gene end by 2 bases; junction bases not matched to a gene: 17. Per the germline V gene, CDR1 is MNHEY and CDR2 is SMNVEV (reference sequence). CDR3 length equals 16 residues. CDR3 bases: TGTGCCAACACGTTTCTTGTAGGGGACAGACCCTACGAGCAGTACTTC. Its translation is CANTFLVGDRPYEQYF.

The chain couples TRBV7-9 to TRBJ2-7; 7 nucleotides agree with TRBD1. CDR1 and CDR2 (germline): SEHNR, FQNEAQ (reference sequence). The J segment lost 5 bases and the V segment lost 5 bases, leaving 12 bases of the junction unmatched. The CDR3 has 15 residues. CDR3 in DNA: TGTGCCAGCAGCCCAACACCTAGGGGGCAGGACGAGCAGTACTTC. It codes for CASSPTPRGQDEQYF.

The chain employs TRBV7-9 and TRBJ1-2; D ambiguous. The CDR3 is 13 residues long. The V gene's germline CDR1 is SEHNR and CDR2 FQNEAQ (reference sequence). The V end lost 5 bases, the J end lost 4 bases, and 11 bases lay between the germline ends. The DNA of the CDR3 is TGTGCCAGCAGCCGAGAGAACCGCTATGGCTACACCTTC. It encodes CASSRENRYGYTF.

This clone was detected only a few times. The rearrangement links TRBV7-3 to TRBJ2-1; D is perhaps TRBD2 (6 bases). Trimming took off 1 base at V and 7 bases at J, with 8 bases between the two ends. The CDR3 loop spans 13 amino acids. Per the germline V gene, CDR1 is SGHTA and CDR2 is FQGTGA. CDR3 sequence (DNA): TGTGCCAGCAGCTTAAGCCTAGCGAATGAGCAGTTCTTC. It specifies CASSLSLANEQFF.

V and J are TRBV19 and TRBJ2-3, with 7 bases that match TRBD1. Germline CDR1 is LNHDA and CDR2 is SQIVND (reference sequence). The V segment lost 3 bases and the J segment 3 bases; nucleotides outside the gene matches: 6. The CDR3 extends over 15 amino acids. The CDR3 DNA is TGTGCCAGTAGTATGTACAGGGGATGGACAGATACGCAGTATTTT. Its protein is CASSMYRGWTDTQYF.

This rearrangement joins TRBV5-8 to TRBJ2-7; 11 bases agree with TRBD2. Per the germline V gene, CDR1 is SGHTS and CDR2 is YDEGEE. This CDR3 has 16 residues. V gave up 0 bases and J gave up 3 bases; unmatched junction bases: 5. The CDR3 spells CASSLGPGTSGYEQYF. CDR3 coding DNA: TGTGCCAGCAGCTTGGGGCCCGGGACTAGCGGCTACGAGCAGTACTTC.